Following are 2 T cell receptor beta chains from one sample sequenced in a study of CD8 T cells in ankylosing spondylitis. In TCRdb, the 5' RACE reads were re-called with MiXCR into one record per CDR3 protein. This table holds over 450,000 distinct CDR3 sequences, approximately 12% found once. For these TCRs, the target antigens are not known. Overall study findings and caveats: Within ankylosing spondylitis blood, a TCR beta motif made up of seven or eight highly homologous variants appeared to be characteristic.

Sequenced material: blood, either unsorted or a sorted T cell fraction (not recorded which). The receptors here all came from a male donor with ankylosing spondylitis.

There are a few counts of this clonotype. The chain joins TRBV18 to TRBJ1-3; D remains ambiguous. Germline-derived CDR1 and CDR2 are KGHSH and LQKENI. This CDR3 contains 14 residues. The V end was cut by 3 bases, the J end by 0 bases, with 6 bases between. The CDR3 protein is CASSPASSGNTIYF. CDR3 bases: TGTGCCAGCTCACCGGCTAGCTCTGGAAACACCATATATTTT.

V and J are TRBV27 and TRBJ1-2; tentatively, D is TRBD1 (6 bases). CDR1 and CDR2 (germline): MNHEY, SMNVEV (reference sequence). V lost 6 bases and J 7 bases, leaving 15 bases between the germline ends. This CDR3 contains 13 residues. CDR3 region: CASSARDIGGYTF. Written as DNA, the CDR3 is TGTGCCAGCAGCGCCAGGGACATTGGTGGCTACACCTTC.